A selection of T cell receptor beta chains follows, all from one sample in a study of T cells in Graves' hyperthyroidism and ophthalmopathy. From the multiplex PCR reads, TCRdb called clonotypes with MiXCR, one entry per CDR3 protein. The sample holds 600,000 to 800,000 distinct CDR3 sequences, roughly a third seen once. Sequencing used blood. The receptors originated from a woman aged 40 to 55 with Graves' hyperthyroidism. Each CDR3 is given with its conserved first and last residue. The order of the fields is clone size, V gene, D gene, J gene, CDR3 DNA, CDR3 protein. D genes are given only for firm matches. Clone size is stated in some rows and not others, as once, few, many or a class when expanded.

few	TRBV11-2	TRBD2	TRBJ2-7	TGTGCCAGCAGCCAAGCGGTAGCGGGGAGCTCCTACGAGCAGTACTTC	CASSQAVAGSSYEQYF
many	TRBV2	TRBD1	TRBJ2-7	TGTGCCAGCAGAACCAGGACAGGTTCCTACGAGCAGTACTTC	CASRTRTGSYEQYF
many	TRBV2	NA	TRBJ1-4	TGTGCCAGCAGGATACAGGACACTAATGAAAAACTGTTTTTT	CASRIQDTNEKLFF
many	TRBV2	TRBD1	TRBJ1-6	TGTGCCAGCAACGGACAGGGTTCACCCCTCCACTTT	CASNGQGSPLHF
many	TRBV7-3	NA	TRBJ2-5	TGTGCCAGCAGCGACCCAGTTGGGGAGACCCAGTACTTC	CASSDPVGETQYF
many	TRBV10-3	NA	TRBJ1-4	TGTGCCATCAGTGAGTCCGAGTCGGTTAATGAAAAACTGTTTTTT	CAISESESVNEKLFF
many	TRBV24-1	NA	TRBJ2-2	TGTGCCACCAGTGACAGTAGAAACACCGGGGAGCTGTTTTTT	CATSDSRNTGELFF
NA	TRBV2	NA	TRBJ1-3	TGTGCCAGCAGTGGGTCGAGGTCAGGAAACACCATATATTTT	CASSGSRSGNTIYF
few	TRBV12-3/TRBV12-4	TRBD1	TRBJ1-1	TGTGCCAGCAGTTTGACAGGGGGCGAAGATGAAGCTTTCTTT	CASSLTGGEDEAFF
NA	TRBV19	TRBD1	TRBJ2-2	TGTGCCAGTAGAGAACAGGGGGGAAACACCGGGGAGCTGTTTTTT	CASREQGGNTGELFF
few	TRBV19	NA	TRBJ1-6	TGTGCCAGTAGTATCCCCCCCGGGGATGATAATTCACCCCTCCACTTT	CASSIPPGDDNSPLHF
many	TRBV24-1	NA	TRBJ1-1	TGTGCCACCAGATATTCTCTGAACACTGAAGCTTTCTTT	CATRYSLNTEAFF
few	TRBV4-3	TRBD1	TRBJ2-6	TGCGCCAGCAGCCCGACAGGGGGCAACTCGGCGTGGGGGGCCAACGTCCTGACTTTC	CASSPTGGNSAWGANVLTF
NA	TRBV28	TRBD1	TRBJ2-5	TGTGCCAGCAGACCTCAGGGGGCCCCGTCCCAGTACTTC	CASRPQGAPSQYF
many	TRBV20-1	NA	TRBJ2-5	TGCAGTGCTTTACAGGAACCCCTAGAGACCCAGTACTTC	CSALQEPLETQYF
few	TRBV20-1	NA	TRBJ2-7	TGCAGTGCTAGCCGGGCAACGGGCGAGCAGTACTTC	CSASRATGEQYF
NA	TRBV7-9	NA	TRBJ1-1	TGTGCCAGCAGCTGGGGGACGGTTGGATTGAACACTGAAGCTTTCTTT	CASSWGTVGLNTEAFF
many	TRBV7-2	NA	TRBJ1-5	TGTGCCAGCAGCTCCTGGACGGGAGGGCCCCAGCATTTT	CASSSWTGGPQHF
few	TRBV20-1	TRBD2	TRBJ2-5	TGCAGTGCTAGACTCCTAGCGGGGAAAGAGACCCAGTACTTC	CSARLLAGKETQYF
once	TRBV4-3	TRBD2	TRBJ2-5	TGCGCCAACAGCCAAGAGGGGGCGAGCGGGGGGTTTCAAGAGACCCAGTACTTC	CANSQEGASGGFQETQYF
NA	TRBV6-5	NA	TRBJ1-5	TGTGCCAGCAGCCTCCAGGCTGCGGTTGGCAATCAGCCCCAGCATTTT	CASSLQAAVGNQPQHF
many	TRBV6-5	NA	TRBJ1-1	TGTGCCAGCAGCTATGACACGACAGCCACTGAAGCTTTCTTT	CASSYDTTATEAFF
NA	TRBV7-2	TRBD1	TRBJ1-1	TGTGCCAGCAGCCCCCAGGGGGGGGAAGAAGCTTTCTTT	CASSPQGGEEAFF
many	TRBV7-6	TRBD1	TRBJ1-6	TGTGCCAGCAGCTTAGTTACAGGGGGTTCACCCCTCCACTTT	CASSLVTGGSPLHF
many	TRBV7-3	NA	TRBJ2-7	TGTGCCAGCAGCTTAACGGGGGGCTTGGGCTACGAGCAGTACTTC	CASSLTGGLGYEQYF
many	TRBV20-1	TRBD2	TRBJ2-7	TGCAGTGCTAGAGATCGGCGGGAGGGCCCAGTGGGCGAGCAGTACTTC	CSARDRREGPVGEQYF
few	TRBV19	NA	TRBJ1-1	TGTGCCAGTAGTATGGGGGTGAAGGCTGAAGCTTTCTTT	CASSMGVKAEAFF
NA	TRBV7-2	TRBD1	TRBJ1-2	TGTGCCAGCAGCCCCCACCCGGGACAGGGGGCGCATGGCTACACCTTC	CASSPHPGQGAHGYTF
many	TRBV7-9	NA	TRBJ1-1	TGTGCCAGCAGCACTCAACAGAGGGAGGCTTTCTTT	CASSTQQREAFF
NA	TRBV12-3/TRBV12-4	TRBD1	TRBJ1-2	TGTGCCAGCAGTTCACAGGGACAGGGGAACTATGGCTACACCTTC	CASSSQGQGNYGYTF
few	TRBV2	TRBD2	TRBJ2-7	TGTGCCAGCAGTGTTTTAGCGGGGGCCCTTTACGAGCAGTACTTC	CASSVLAGALYEQYF
few	TRBV19	TRBD2	TRBJ2-5	TGTGCCAGTGCCGACAGCGGGAGTCCCCAAGAGACCCAGTACTTC	CASADSGSPQETQYF
NA	TRBV7-2	TRBD1	TRBJ2-1	TGTGCCAGCAGTGCGGGACAGGGTGCCTTCAATGAGCAGTTCTTC	CASSAGQGAFNEQFF
many	TRBV7-6	NA	TRBJ1-1	TGTGCCAGCAGCTTGAGGGAGTACACTGAAGCTTTCTTT	CASSLREYTEAFF
many	TRBV19	NA	TRBJ1-2	TGTGCCAGTAGTCCCCGACAGGTCCTCTATGGCTACACCTTC	CASSPRQVLYGYTF
NA	TRBV4-3	NA	TRBJ2-5	TGCGCCAGCAGTCAAAATCCACGGAGGGAGACCCAGTACTTC	CASSQNPRRETQYF
few	TRBV5-8	NA	TRBJ1-2	TGTGCCAGCAGCCCGCCTGGGGGGGAAGTATTTGGCTACACCTTC	CASSPPGGEVFGYTF
few	TRBV6-6	NA	TRBJ1-5	TGTGCCAGCAGTTACTGGTTGGTCAGGGATCGCAATCAGCCCCAGCATTTT	CASSYWLVRDRNQPQHF
NA	TRBV19	NA	TRBJ1-1	TGTGCCAGTAGCACCGGGACGGTGAACACTGAAGCTTTCTTT	CASSTGTVNTEAFF
many	TRBV15	TRBD1	TRBJ1-5	TGTGCCACCAGCCCATCGGACAGGGCGAGGAATCAGCCCCAGCATTTT	CATSPSDRARNQPQHF
NA	TRBV20-1	TRBD1	TRBJ1-4	TGCAGTGCTAAGACAGGGGGGCTGAATGAAGAACTGTTTTTT	CSAKTGGLNEELFF
NA	TRBV6-6	NA	TRBJ2-7	TGTGCCAGCAGTTACGGCGGGACGCCCTACGAGCAGTACTTC	CASSYGGTPYEQYF
NA	TRBV7-9	NA	TRBJ2-2	TGTGCCAGCAGCTCCCAACTCGACAGATTCACCGGGGAGCTGCTTTTT	CASSSQLDRFTGELLF
many	TRBV5-1	NA	TRBJ1-1	TGCGCCAGCAGCTATGACAGGAACACTGAAGCTTTCTTT	CASSYDRNTEAFF
NA	TRBV29-1	NA	TRBJ2-3	TGCAGCGTTGAGGTAGTACAGAAGGTAGATACGCAGTATTTT	CSVEVVQKVDTQYF
few	TRBV6-5	NA	TRBJ2-2	TGTGCCAGTCGTTGGTCCCACCCAGGGAACACCGGGGAGCTGTTTTTT	CASRWSHPGNTGELFF
few	TRBV19	NA	TRBJ1-5	TGTGCCAGTAGTACGAGGTGGGGTATGGAGGGGTATAGCAATCAGCCCCAGCATTTT	CASSTRWGMEGYSNQPQHF
NA	TRBV5-1	TRBD2	TRBJ2-1	TGCGCCAGCAGCTTGGGCCCGGGGACTAGCAGGGACGAGCAGTTCTTC	CASSLGPGTSRDEQFF
many	TRBV19	NA	TRBJ1-6	TGTGCCAGCCAGCTGGGTCTTGAGGATTCACCCCTCCACTTT	CASQLGLEDSPLHF
NA	TRBV20-1	NA	TRBJ1-5	TGCAGTGCTAGTACGGGGGGAGATCAGCCCCAGCATTTT	CSASTGGDQPQHF
NA	TRBV19	NA	TRBJ1-5	TGTGCCAGTACCCCCGGACAAATTAGCAATCAGCCCCAGCATTTT	CASTPGQISNQPQHF
many	TRBV2	NA	TRBJ1-1	TGTGCCAGCAGTGATATCGGGCAGACCTCTGAAGCTTTCTTT	CASSDIGQTSEAFF